These 10 T cell receptor beta chains were all obtained from the same sample, sequenced in a study of response to subunit inactivated influenza vaccine. MiXCR, run by TCRdb on the RT-PCR reads, gives a single entry per CDR3 protein. The table lists roughly 190,000 distinct CDR3 sequences, roughly an eighth of them singletons, with approximately 30% in the top ten. Sample: CD8+ T cells sorted from PBMCs, taken 5 to 6 days after vaccination. These receptors originate from a man aged 50 or older who received an inactivated influenza vaccine.

The chain uses TRBV7-9 and TRBJ2-6; TRBD1 matches at 7 bases. Germline-derived CDR1 and CDR2 are SEHNR and FQNEAQ (reference sequence). This CDR3 contains 16 residues. V gave up 10 bases and J gave up 0 bases; unmatched junction bases: 9. The CDR3, as DNA: TGTGCCATCCTCCGGACAGGCATCTCTGGGGCCAACGTCCTGACTTTC. This gives the protein CAILRTGISGANVLTF.

The chain combines TRBV29-1 with TRBJ2-3; TRBD2 aligns across 8 bases. The germline CDR1 and CDR2 sequences are SQVTM and ANQGSEA. V lost 3 bases, J lost 8 bases, and 7 bases stayed unmatched. CDR3 length: 13 residues. The CDR3 DNA reads TGCAGCGTTGACGGTACTAGCGGAGGTACGCAGTATTTT. Its translation: CSVDGTSGGTQYF.

The rearrangement joins TRBV6-7 to TRBJ1-1; the D gene is possibly TRBD1 (5 bases). TRBV6-7 is flagged as an ORF with uncertain function. The CDR3 loop spans 15 amino acids. V lost 5 bases and J lost 5, with 18 bases in between. In DNA form, the CDR3 reads TGTGCCAGCAGTACCCAAAAAGGGGTGGAGACTGAAGCTTTCTTT. Residues: CASSTQKGVETEAFF.

The chain employs TRBV5-1 and TRBJ2-3; TRBD1 aligns across 8 bases. The CDR3 sequence is 15 residues long. The germline V gene has CDR1 SGHRS and CDR2 YFSETQ. V was clipped by 3 bases and J by 0 bases; unmatched bases: 3. This CDR3 is CASSYGTGSTDTQYF. The CDR3 DNA sequence: TGCGCCAGCAGCTACGGGACAGGTAGCACAGATACGCAGTATTTT.

This clonotype came up a few times. The rearrangement links TRBV7-9 to TRBJ2-5; D is unclear. Germline loops: CDR1 SEHNR, CDR2 FQNEAQ (reference sequence). The V end lost 6 bases, the J end lost 4 bases, and 9 bases lay between the germline ends. The CDR3 contains 12 residues. CDR3: CASREGRETQYF. The DNA for the CDR3 is TGTGCCAGCAGGGAAGGGCGAGAGACCCAGTACTTC.

This clonotype was detected a few times. The chain is built from TRBV2 and TRBJ2-2; TRBD1 might be the D (5 bases). Germline V gene sequence: CDR1 SNHLY, CDR2 FYNNEI. V was clipped by 2 bases and J by 0 bases, with 13 bases between them. This CDR3 spans 17 amino acids. The CDR3 DNA reads as TGTGCCAGCAGTGAAATTCGAACAGGTCCGAACACCGGGGAGCTGTTTTTT. Translated: CASSEIRTGPNTGELFF.

This clonotype was observed many times. This rearrangement joins TRBV4-3 to TRBJ1-6; D is ambiguous. Deletions cut 2 bases from V and 3 bases from J, with 8 bases between. The germline CDR1 and CDR2 sequences are LGHNA and YSLEER. The CDR3 is made up of 15 amino acids. The CDR3 spells CASSQTSGYNSPLHF. CDR3 DNA sequence: TGCGCCAGCAGCCAAACGTCAGGCTATAATTCACCCCTCCACTTT.

The genes are TRBV4-3 and TRBJ2-7, with 8 bases lining up with TRBD1. CDR1 LGHNA and CDR2 YSLEER come from the germline V gene. Trimming took 3 bases from V and 3 from J; bases not matched to a gene: 7. CDR3 length: 15 residues. In DNA form, the CDR3 reads TGCGCCAGCAGCCACCGACAGGGGCGATACTACGAGCAGTACTTC. It codes for CASSHRQGRYYEQYF.

Only a few counts were recorded for this clonotype. The rearrangement links TRBV6-5 to TRBJ2-2, with D possibly being TRBD1 (6 bases). CDR3 length: 15 amino acids. From germline, CDR1 is MNHEY and CDR2 SVGAGI. Trimming stripped 2 bases from V and 7 bases from J, with 14 bases between. This chain's CDR3 is CASSYALRGGGELFF. The DNA of the CDR3 is TGTGCCAGCAGTTACGCACTCAGGGGCGGCGGGGAGCTGTTTTTT.

The gene calls are TRBV28 and TRBJ1-5; 7 nucleotides agree with TRBD1. From germline, CDR1 is MDHEN and CDR2 SYDVKM. The trim removed 1 base at V and 6 bases at J, leaving 9 bases unmatched. The CDR3 covers 16 residues. CDR3: CASSLLRDRASQPQHF. The CDR3 bases are TGTGCCAGCAGTTTATTGAGAGACAGGGCATCTCAGCCCCAGCATTTT. Full variable domain (rest looked up from reference TRBV28 and TRBJ1-5): DVKVTQSSRYLVKRTGEKVFLECVQDMDHENMFWYRQDPGLGLRLIYFSYDVKMKEKGDIPEGYSVSREKKERFSLILESASTNQTSMYLCASSLLRDRASQPQHFGDGTRLSIL.